One sample yielded the 30 T cell receptor beta chains listed below, sequenced in a study of T cells in Graves' hyperthyroidism and ophthalmopathy. What was amplified from RNA transcripts were TCR beta CDR3 regions. HTBI primers were used for first-round RT-PCR of the TCR CDR3. TCRdb recomputed calls from the multiplex PCR reads with MiXCR, one row per CDR3 protein. The sample has hundreds of thousands of distinct CDR3 sequences, less than 15% seen once. The sequenced sample consisted of blood. These receptors all stem from a woman younger than 30 with Graves' hyperthyroidism.

This clonotype was seen ten or more times. This chain uses TRBV29-1 with TRBJ2-7; a possible D gene is TRBD2 (6 bases). V lost 5 bases, J lost 6 bases, and 14 bases lay in between. This CDR3 contains 12 residues. Germline V gene sequence: CDR1 SQVTM, CDR2 ANQGSEA. CDR3 bases: TGCAGCGTTACCCTAGTGGGGGGCGAGCAGTACTTC. Residues: CSVTLVGGEQYF.

V is TRBV6-1 and J is TRBJ2-7, with D unclear. The CDR3 has 13 amino acids. V was pared by 6 bases and J by 6 bases, with 15 bases between. CDR1 and CDR2 from the germline V gene are MNHNS and SASEGT. CDR3 amino acids: CASSLVSTVEQYF. DNA of the CDR3: TGTGCCAGCAGCCTAGTATCTACGGTCGAGCAGTACTTC.

This clonotype has ten or more counts. The chain joins TRBV11-2 to TRBJ2-1; TRBD2 agrees at 7 bases. The CDR3 has 17 amino acids. V dropped 5 bases and J dropped 4; count of bases not matched to a gene: 14. The germline gives CDR1 SGHAT, CDR2 FQNNGV. The CDR3 protein is CASSPRRRAGSYNEQFF. The CDR3 DNA reads TGTGCCAGCAGCCCCCGCCGAAGAGCGGGAAGTTACAATGAGCAGTTCTTC.

This clonotype appeared many times. This chain joins TRBV5-1 and TRBJ1-1; TRBD1 aligns across 11 bases. This CDR3 spans 17 amino acids. The germline gives CDR1 SGHRS, CDR2 YFSETQ. V trimming: 7 bases; J trimming: 1 base; junction bases outside the gene matches: 12. CDR3 coding DNA: TGCGCCAGCGAGAGGACAGGGGGCGCGGGGGGGAACACTGAAGCTTTCTTT. Residues: CASERTGGAGGNTEAFF.

The V gene is TRBV10-2, the J gene TRBJ1-5, with D possibly TRBD1 on 5 matching bases. The V and J ends lost 2 bases and 4 bases respectively, with 9 bases between them. The CDR3 has 14 residues. Germline V lookup: CDR1 WSHSY, CDR2 SAAADI. CDR3 in amino acids: CASSEPTENQPQHF. The CDR3 DNA reads as TGCGCCAGCAGTGAGCCGACAGAAAATCAGCCCCAGCATTTT.

This clonotype was found many times. The chain is built from TRBV4-1 and TRBJ1-4, with 9 bases matching TRBD1. The V and J ends lost 0 bases and 0 bases, in that order; junction bases with no gene match: 14. The CDR3 is 21 residues long. CDR1 MGHRA and CDR2 YSYEKL come from the germline V gene. This CDR3 reads CASSQDPTAGTGPATNEKLFF. DNA for the CDR3: TGCGCCAGCAGCCAAGACCCCACCGCGGGGACAGGGCCGGCAACTAATGAAAAACTGTTTTTT.

The sample holds many counts of this clonotype. This chain connects TRBV4-1 to TRBJ2-7; TRBD2 matches at 7 bases. The CDR3 is made up of 16 amino acids. Germline assignment: CDR1 MGHRA and CDR2 YSYEKL. V shed 5 bases and J 7 bases; nucleotides not matched to a gene: 17. The CDR3 spells CASSTAGEGVGEEQYF. CDR3 nucleotides: TGCGCCAGCAGCACGGCCGGGGAGGGAGTAGGAGAGGAGCAGTACTTC.

The chain carries TRBV28 and TRBJ2-3; 7 bases match TRBD1. Per germline, CDR1 MDHEN and CDR2 SYDVKM. The CDR3 is made up of 12 amino acids. J was trimmed by 9 bases and V by 5 bases; bases with no gene match: 5. The CDR3 spells CASSSDRDTQYF. The CDR3 DNA sequence: TGTGCCAGCAGTAGCGACAGGGACACGCAGTATTTT. Full variable domain (remainder filled in from reference TRBV28 and TRBJ2-3): DVKVTQSSRYLVKRTGEKVFLECVQDMDHENMFWYRQDPGLGLRLIYFSYDVKMKEKGDIPEGYSVSREKKERFSLILESASTNQTSMYLCASSSDRDTQYFGPGTRLTVL.

Comments on this clonotype: It may be a read error: a sequence one base away is much more abundant. This sequence joins TRBV29-1 and TRBJ1-1; the match to TRBD1 covers 11 bases. Trimming cost V 7 bases and J 1 base; bases outside gene matches: 8. The CDR3 extends over 15 amino acids. CDR1 is SQVTM, CDR2 ANQGSEA, per germline. This chain's CDR3 is CSDPRDRGGNTEAFF. The CDR3 nucleotides read TGCAGCGACCCCCGGGACAGGGGGGGGAACACTGAAGCTTTCTTT.

The chain carries TRBV20-1 and TRBJ2-5, with no clear D. The CDR3 contains 13 residues. Germline V gene sequence: CDR1 DFQATT, CDR2 SNEGSKA (reference sequence). The V end was cut by 5 bases, the J end by 5 bases, with 15 bases between. In DNA, the CDR3 is TGCAGTGCTCAAACTCCTTCTGGGGAGACCCAGTACTTC. Its translation is CSAQTPSGETQYF.

This clonotype came up many times. This chain joins TRBV7-2 and TRBJ2-1; possibly TRBD2 for D (6 bases). From germline, CDR1 is SGHTA and CDR2 FQGNSA. The length of the CDR3 is 15 residues. Trimming stripped 5 bases from V and 5 bases from J, with 16 bases between. CDR3 protein: CASSPLAVKNNEQFF. The CDR3 DNA reads as TGTGCCAGCAGCCCACTAGCAGTTAAGAACAATGAGCAGTTCTTC.

This chain connects TRBV5-8 to TRBJ2-1; 7 bases match TRBD1. Germline CDR1 and CDR2: SGHTS and YDEGEE. CDR3 size: 18 residues. J lost 5 bases, V lost 0 bases, and 14 bases had no gene match. The DNA for the CDR3 is TGTGCCAGCAGCTTGGAAGTGTTGGACAGGCCGGTTGACAATGAGCAGTTCTTC. Translating gives CASSLEVLDRPVDNEQFF.

This clonotype was seen repeatedly, ten times or more. The CDR3 DNA follows: TGTGCCAGCAGTCAACAGGGGGCGACTGGCTACACCTTC. Amino acid sequence: CASSQQGATGYTF. The chain links TRBV28 to TRBJ1-2, with 9 positions matching TRBD1. V lost 5 bases to trimming and J lost 7 bases; unmatched junction nucleotides: 5. The CDR3 spans 13 residues. The germline V gene encodes CDR1 MDHEN and CDR2 SYDVKM.

This clonotype was counted only a few times. Possible read error: a much larger clone is one base away. The V gene is TRBV28, the J gene TRBJ1-5; D may be TRBD1 (6 bases). The germline V gene has CDR1 MDHEN and CDR2 SYDVKM. The CDR3 extends over 20 amino acids. The CDR3 DNA reads TGTGCCAGCAGTGAACCCGGGGGCAGGGGAGCCCTAAATAGCAATCAGCCCCAGCGTTTT. Its protein is CASSEPGGRGALNSNQPQRF.

The chain couples TRBV9 to TRBJ2-7; TRBD2 might be the D (6 bases). Germline V gives CDR1 SGDLS, CDR2 YYNGEE. The CDR3 length is 13 residues. V lost 2 bases, J lost 5 bases, and 11 bases lay in between. The CDR3 region has the DNA TGTGCCAGCAGCGTTGGAGGGGTGAACGAGCAGTACTTC. Protein sequence: CASSVGGVNEQYF.

With regard to this clonotype: A clone one base away is much larger, so this may be a read error. J is TRBJ1-2 and V is TRBV5-4; D unresolved. The CDR3 totals 14 residues. The germline gives CDR1 SGHNT, CDR2 YYREEE (reference sequence). Between the trimmed V and J ends, which lost 4 bases and 8 bases, there was a span of 18 bases. CDR3 in amino acids: CASSPMNSLYGYTF. CDR3 coding DNA: TGTGCCAGCAGCCCGATGAACAGTCTCTACGGCTACACCTTC.

This sequence joins TRBV6-1 and TRBJ1-2; TRBD1 is a possible D gene (6 bases). Trimming shortened V by 5 bases and J by 2 bases, and 15 bases separated the two germline ends. This CDR3 has 15 amino acids. Germline V gives CDR1 MNHNS, CDR2 SASEGT. CDR3 sequence (DNA): TGTGCCAGCAGTCTTTCGACAGGTTACAACTATGGCTACACCTTC. It encodes CASSLSTGYNYGYTF.

On this clonotype: A read error is possible here, since a much larger clone lies one base away. The V and J genes are TRBV20-1 and TRBJ1-6, with a tentative D call TRBD1 (6 bases). Germline V CDR1 and CDR2: DFQATT, SNEGSKA (reference sequence). V was pared by 8 bases and J by 5 bases, with 16 bases between. The length of the CDR3 is 14 residues. The CDR3 region is CSTKKTGNNSPLHF. As DNA, the CDR3 is TGCAGTACTAAGAAGACAGGAAATAATTCACCCCTCCACTTT.

This clonotype was recorded many times. The V call is TRBV5-1, the J call TRBJ2-3, with D possibly matching TRBD2 (6 bases). Deletions cut 6 bases from V and 1 base from J, with 15 bases between. Germline V gene data show CDR1 as SGHRS and CDR2 as YFSETQ. This CDR3 contains 15 residues. As DNA, the CDR3 is TGCGCCAGCATATCGTCGGGGGAAGGCACAGATACGCAGTATTTT. Encoded protein: CASISSGEGTDTQYF.

The chain uses TRBV20-1 and TRBJ2-5, with TRBD2 matching over 12 bases. V was pared by 1 base and J by 2 bases, with 5 bases of the junction left unmatched. Germline assignment: CDR1 DFQATT and CDR2 SNEGSKA (reference sequence). The CDR3 runs 16 residues. This CDR3 is CSARGTSGTSQETQYF. DNA of the CDR3: TGCAGTGCTAGAGGGACTAGCGGGACCTCTCAAGAGACCCAGTACTTC.

This clonotype was observed at least ten times. The rearrangement links TRBV12-3 or TRBV12-4 to TRBJ1-5, with 7 bases lining up with TRBD1. The length of the CDR3 is 16 residues. The J segment lost 2 bases and the V segment lost 7 bases, leaving 11 bases of the junction unmatched. CDR3 bases: TGTGCCAGCACCTCCGTAGGGCAGGGGGGCAATCAGCCCCAGCATTTT. Its translation is CASTSVGQGGNQPQHF.

This clonotype was counted ten times or more. The V call is TRBV9, the J call TRBJ1-2, with D unresolved. The V gene's germline CDR1 is SGDLS and CDR2 YYNGEE. V was shortened by 0 bases and J by 2 bases, with 5 bases between the two germline ends. This CDR3 contains 13 residues. CDR3 protein: CASSVDRNYGYTF. In DNA form, the CDR3 reads TGTGCCAGCAGCGTAGACAGAAACTATGGCTACACCTTC. Filled out from reference TRBV9 and TRBJ1-2, the complete variable domain reads DSGVTQTPKHLITATGQRVTLRCSPRSGDLSVYWYQQSLDQGLQFLIQYYNGEERAKGNILERFSAQQFPDLHSELNLSSLELGDSALYFCASSVDRNYGYTFGSGTRLTVV.

This clonotype showed up many times. The J gene is TRBJ2-2, the V gene TRBV6-2 or TRBV6-3; tentatively, D is TRBD1 or TRBD2 (5 bases each). Germline V gives CDR1 MNHEY, CDR2 SVGEGT. This CDR3 region has 14 residues. V lost 6 bases and J 0 bases, leaving 8 bases between the germline ends. CDR3 loop: CASRRGTNTGELFF. DNA of the CDR3: TGTGCCAGCAGGAGGGGCACGAACACCGGGGAGCTGTTTTTT.

This clonotype was picked up many times. One end of the junction does not line up with germline, which may come from a read error. This rearrangement joins TRBV18 to TRBJ2-7; TRBD1 agrees at 7 bases. The CDR3 spans 12 residues. The germline CDR1 and CDR2 sequences are KGHSH and LQKENI. The chain's CDR3 is CASSSHRQGEDF. The CDR3 DNA follows: TGTGCCAGCTCATCGCACCGACAGGGAGAAGACTTC.

This clonotype was detected many times. This rearrangement joins TRBV3-1 to TRBJ2-2; D is perhaps TRBD1 (5 bases). The CDR3 spans 13 residues. Germline lookup yields CDR1 LGHDT and CDR2 YNNKEL (reference sequence). V gave up 4 bases and J gave up 5 bases, with 8 bases separating them. CDR3 DNA sequence: TGTGCCAGCAGCCTCGGACAAACCGGGGAGCTGTTTTTT. Its translation is CASSLGQTGELFF.

Many counts were recorded for this clonotype. J is TRBJ2-5 and V is TRBV5-1; weak D call: TRBD2 (5 bases). The CDR3 spans 13 residues. The V end lost 0 bases, the J end lost 13 bases, and 16 bases lay between the germline ends. Germline assignment: CDR1 SGHRS and CDR2 YFSETQ. The CDR3 region has the DNA TGCGCCAGCAGCTTGGAGGCGGGCCGCGGTGGGTACTTC. The encoded protein is CASSLEAGRGGYF.

As to this clonotype: Possible read error: a much larger clone is one base away. The chain combines TRBV6-2 or TRBV6-3 with TRBJ1-2; D is uncertain. Germline loops: CDR1 MNHEY, CDR2 SVGEGT. There are 13 residues in the CDR3. CDR3 nucleotide sequence: TGTGCCGGCAGTTATCGAGCAGACTATGGCTACACCTTC. This sequence encodes CAGSYRADYGYTF.

The sample holds many counts of this clonotype. The genes are TRBV28 and TRBJ1-2; D perhaps matches TRBD1 (6 bases). The CDR3 has 16 amino acids. V dropped 6 bases and J dropped 4 bases, with 21 bases sitting between them. The V gene's germline CDR1 is MDHEN and CDR2 SYDVKM. In DNA, the CDR3 is TGTGCCAGCAGACCAACCTTGACAGGTCTAATCTATGGCTACACCTTC. Amino acid sequence: CASRPTLTGLIYGYTF.

This clonotype was found many times. CDR3 residues: CSAVSPQPAGTEAFF. The CDR3 coding sequence is TGCAGCGCAGTAAGCCCACAGCCCGCGGGTACTGAAGCTTTCTTT. This chain links TRBV29-1 with TRBJ1-1; D remains ambiguous. Germline CDR1 SQVTM, CDR2 ANQGSEA. The CDR3 totals 15 residues. Trimming removed 7 bases at V and 5 bases at J, with 23 bases between.

This clonotype was counted a few times. V is TRBV6-1 and J is TRBJ2-4; TRBD1 might be the D (6 bases). The V and J ends lost 6 bases and 5 bases respectively, with 17 bases between them. Germline loops: CDR1 MNHNS, CDR2 SASEGT. This CDR3 contains 15 residues. In nucleotides, the CDR3 is TGTGCCAGCAGCCCAAACAGGGCGGGCCAAAACATTCAGTACTTC. Its protein product is CASSPNRAGQNIQYF.